These 5 T cell receptor beta chains originate from one sample sequenced in a study of T cells in Graves' hyperthyroidism and ophthalmopathy. What was amplified from RNA transcripts were TCR beta CDR3 regions. A first-round RT-PCR of the TCR CDR3 used the HTBI primer set. MiXCR, run by TCRdb on the multiplex PCR reads, gives a single entry per CDR3 protein. The table lists about 560,000 distinct CDR3 sequences, 15% to 17% of them singletons. Sequenced material: blood. These receptors were collected from a woman aged 25 to 39 with Graves' hyperthyroidism.

At least ten counts were recorded for this clonotype. The chain is built from TRBV20-1 and TRBJ2-3; 12 bases align to TRBD2. The CDR3 loop spans 16 amino acids. Trimming removed 6 bases from V and 0 bases from J; junction bases left unmatched: 7. Germline values: CDR1 DFQATT, CDR2 SNEGSKA (reference sequence). CDR3 sequence reads: CSAKSGTSGSTDTQYF. CDR3 coding DNA: TGCAGTGCCAAATCCGGGACTAGCGGGAGCACAGATACGCAGTATTTT.

This clonotype turned up a few times. The DNA of the CDR3 is TGCAGTGCTATTCGCACAGGGGGGAATGAGCAGTTCTTC. Amino acids: CSAIRTGGNEQFF. The genes are TRBV20-1 and TRBJ2-1; 8 bases are shared with TRBD1. Germline values: CDR1 DFQATT, CDR2 SNEGSKA (reference sequence). The CDR3 spans 13 residues. Unmatched junction bases numbered 6, after V lost 4 bases and J lost 7 bases.

The V gene is TRBV10-3, the J gene TRBJ2-1, with 8 nucleotides matching TRBD2. The CDR3 totals 16 residues. Germline assignment: CDR1 ENHRY and CDR2 SYGVKD. Trimming took 3 bases from V and 7 from J; bases not matched to a gene: 11. In DNA form, the CDR3 reads TGTGCCATCAGTGATATGGCGGGGGGTAATACAAATGAGCAGTTCTTC. Amino acid sequence: CAISDMAGGNTNEQFF.

This clonotype was seen many times. The V call is TRBV28, the J call TRBJ2-3, with a possible D match to TRBD1 (6 bases). V lost 6 bases and J 8 bases, leaving 24 bases between the germline ends. The CDR3 length is 16 residues. Germline V gives CDR1 MDHEN, CDR2 SYDVKM. The chain's CDR3 is CASSQPRGGLAGTQYF. The CDR3 bases are TGTGCCAGCAGCCAACCCAGGGGCGGGCTTGCGGGTACGCAGTATTTT.

This sequence joins TRBV12-5 and TRBJ2-6; D unclear. Germline CDR1 and CDR2: LGHNT and FRNRAP. This CDR3 spans 14 amino acids. V lost 5 bases to trimming and J lost 0 bases, with 5 bases between them. CDR3 in amino acids: CASGLDSGANVLTF. CDR3 sequence (DNA): TGTGCTAGTGGTCTAGACTCTGGGGCCAACGTCCTGACTTTC.